This T cell receptor (beta chain) derives from a study of lymphopenia after photon versus proton radiotherapy. General study findings and limits: Better survival with proton therapy was suggested as possible, not demonstrated. Oligoclonal CD8+ Temra expansion after nadir drove photon patients' diversity drop. Photon-treated patients lost naive T cells and TCR diversity; proton-treated stayed stable. Post-nadir TCR diversity decline inversely tracked overall survival among those who died.

Measured with immunoSEQ multiplex PCR; TCRdb has only the in-frame clones, and not every one. The repertoire holds 45,000 to 65,000 clones, with about four fifths as singletons. This CDR3 has 13 amino acids. Germline loops: CDR1 LNHDA, CDR2 SQIVND (reference sequence). The V segment lost 4 bases and the J segment 1 base; nucleotides outside the gene matches: 1. This clone occurred a few times. Its specificity is unknown. This specimen consisted of peripheral blood, obtained from a patient treated with photon-based radiotherapy. J is TRBJ2-7 and V is TRBV19; 7 bases line up with TRBD1. The receptor was derived from a man aged 45-65 years with gastric cancer. The CDR3 here is CASSRGQSYEQYF. CDR3 DNA sequence: TGTGCCAGTAGTAGGGGACAGTCCTACGAGCAGTACTTC.